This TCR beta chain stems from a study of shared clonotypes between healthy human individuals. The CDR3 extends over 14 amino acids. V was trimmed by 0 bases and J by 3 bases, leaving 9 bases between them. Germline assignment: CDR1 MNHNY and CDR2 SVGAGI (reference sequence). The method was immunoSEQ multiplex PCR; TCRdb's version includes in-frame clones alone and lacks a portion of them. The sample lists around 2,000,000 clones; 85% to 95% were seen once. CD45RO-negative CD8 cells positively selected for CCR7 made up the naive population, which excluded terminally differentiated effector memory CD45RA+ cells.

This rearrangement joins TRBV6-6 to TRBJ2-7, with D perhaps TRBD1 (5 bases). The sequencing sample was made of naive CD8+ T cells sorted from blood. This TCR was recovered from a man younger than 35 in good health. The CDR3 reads CASSYSGRDYEQYF. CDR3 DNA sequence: TGTGCCAGCAGTTACTCGGGCAGGGACTACGAGCAGTACTTC.